This T cell receptor beta chain derives from a study of OX40 agonist ivuxolimab in advanced cancers. The CDR3 loop spans 14 amino acids. Looked up from germline, CDR1 is MNHEY and CDR2 is SMNVEV (reference sequence). Trimming removed 8 bases from V and 0 bases from J, with 14 bases in between. Libraries were prepared by immunoSEQ multiplex PCR; TCRdb keeps only in-frame clonotypes and omits some of them. The sample contains 25,000 or so clones, 75% to 90% of which appear only once. On this clone itself: What it binds is unknown.

Study conclusions and caveats: CD8+ T cells (on average) carried more expanded clones than CD4+ T cells.

The sequences come from CD4+ or CD8+ T cells sorted from blood, collected in a trial of the OX40 agonist ivuxolimab. The sequence came from an adult with an advanced solid tumor such as melanoma, head and neck, liver or kidney cancer. This chain joins TRBV27 and TRBJ2-7, with D possibly TRBD1 on 6 matching bases. CDR3 residues: CASPCTGYSYEQYF. As DNA, the CDR3 is TGTGCCAGCCCTTGCACAGGGTACTCCTACGAGCAGTACTTC.